This is a list of T cell receptor beta chains from one sample in a study of T cell repertoires in cytomegalovirus infection. TCRdb used MiXCR to reprocess the reads, holding one entry per CDR3 protein. The table records about 900,000 distinct CDR3 sequences, around 31% of them present only once. Antigens of these TCRs are unknown. This sample comprised cultured CD8+ T cells from PBMCs, obtained from culture after CMV antigen stimulation. The receptors derive from a human donor in good health (CMV status not recorded). Some clones in this sample may be carry-over from other donors' samples. CDR3s include the opening cysteine and the closing phenylalanine or tryptophan. Fields, in order: clone size, J gene, V gene, CDR3 protein. Only some rows state a clone size, as once, few, many or a class for expanded clones.

>-|TRBJ1-1|TRBV6-8
CASRKGETMNTEAFF
>-|TRBJ1-2|TRBV12-3/TRBV12-4
CASSWTVAAGYTF
>-|TRBJ2-3|TRBV6-1
CASRSGTGILNTQYF
>-|TRBJ2-5|TRBV12-3/TRBV12-4
CASSSQGRETQYF
>few|TRBJ2-2|TRBV6-6
CASSYSDGPEELFF
>few|TRBJ2-5|TRBV6-5
CASRQGAGETQYF
>few|TRBJ2-5|TRBV2
CASSEGGWKETQYF
>few|TRBJ2-1|TRBV7-4
CASRGQPSTRGNNEQFF
>few|TRBJ2-1|TRBV9
CASSVVGHSEVSSYNEQFF
>-|TRBJ2-1|TRBV6-2/TRBV6-3
CASSLSISNSYYEQFF
>-|TRBJ1-5|TRBV6-2/TRBV6-3
CASSYSGIGQPQHF
>many|TRBJ2-3|TRBV9
CASSVGGTDTQYF
>-|TRBJ2-1|TRBV11-2
CASSLVAGGIEQFF
>few|TRBJ1-1|TRBV7-4
CASSLFGQDHYGMNTEAFF
>many|TRBJ1-5|TRBV12-3/TRBV12-4
CASSLGVGQPQHF
>-|TRBJ2-3|TRBV6-5
CASTSGDLAEETDTQYF
>many|TRBJ1-3|TRBV3-1
CASRTKIDSGNTIYF
>-|TRBJ1-1|TRBV6-5
CASSYEETDEAFF
>-|TRBJ2-1|TRBV10-3
CAISGSGGLVYNEQFF
>few|TRBJ2-7|TRBV11-3
CASSLGDRGLYEQYF
>-|TRBJ2-2|TRBV5-1
CASSLGTWNTGELFF
>-|TRBJ1-2|TRBV12-3/TRBV12-4
CASIGTGHRTNYGYTF
>many|TRBJ2-7|TRBV7-2
CASSQIAGPNYEQYF
>-|TRBJ1-2|TRBV7-9
CASSPTGAIAYGYTF
>-|TRBJ2-5|TRBV27
CASSLSFMETQYF
>few|TRBJ2-3|TRBV4-2
CASSQDGPAGRTDTQYF
>once|TRBJ1-3|TRBV7-9
CASSLGAGLEGNTIYF
>-|TRBJ2-3|TRBV6-1
CASSEGTGWADTQYF
>-|TRBJ1-4|TRBV7-9
CASSFSGGLANEKLFF
>-|TRBJ1-2|TRBV19
CASTTGIYGYTF
>-|TRBJ1-1|TRBV12-3/TRBV12-4
CASRGMGGRVDLKTEAFF
>many|TRBJ2-2|TRBV7-6
CASSLESVWQLGTGELFF
>few|TRBJ2-5|TRBV5-4
CASSLEQGVGHGETQYF
>-|TRBJ2-5|TRBV4-1
CASSQARGGAQTQYF
>few|TRBJ2-7|TRBV12-3/TRBV12-4
CASSYRGLVYEQYF
>-|TRBJ2-7|TRBV7-6
CASSLVSSGSSSYEQYF
>few|TRBJ2-2|TRBV7-7
CASSPRIGAATNTGELFF
>few|TRBJ1-4|TRBV4-3
CASSQGQSPNEKLFF
>-|TRBJ2-7|TRBV10-3
CAIRTYRDEQYF
>-|TRBJ2-7|TRBV19
CASSNGGSYEQYF
>few|TRBJ2-2|TRBV19
CASSWGLAVTGELFF
>-|TRBJ1-6|TRBV27
CASSLRSLAPLHF
>few|TRBJ2-3|TRBV3-1
CASSQDLWASGETDTQYF
>-|TRBJ1-1|TRBV19
CASRRTGEFSEAFF
>few|TRBJ1-6|TRBV6-5
CASRTDRGPNSPLHF